This TCR beta chain was documented in a study of T cell repertoires in cytomegalovirus infection. MiXCR, run by TCRdb on the reads, gives a single entry per CDR3 protein. The sample lists some 800,000 distinct CDR3 sequences, 25% to 30% occurring once. This clonotype was counted many times. The antigen is not known. The receptor comes from a human donor in good health (CMV status not recorded). Some clones in this sample may be carry-over from other donors' samples. Sequences were derived from cultured CD8+ T cells from PBMCs, sampled from culture after CMV antigen stimulation.

The CDR3 here is CAISLQGPYEQYF. CDR3 DNA: TGTGCCATCAGTTTACAGGGACCCTACGAGCAGTACTTC. The V call is TRBV10-3, the J call TRBJ2-7, with a weak D call TRBD1 (6 bases). The CDR3 is 13 residues long. Trimming took 5 bases from V and 2 from J, leaving 10 bases between them. Germline V gene data show CDR1 as ENHRY and CDR2 as SYGVKD.